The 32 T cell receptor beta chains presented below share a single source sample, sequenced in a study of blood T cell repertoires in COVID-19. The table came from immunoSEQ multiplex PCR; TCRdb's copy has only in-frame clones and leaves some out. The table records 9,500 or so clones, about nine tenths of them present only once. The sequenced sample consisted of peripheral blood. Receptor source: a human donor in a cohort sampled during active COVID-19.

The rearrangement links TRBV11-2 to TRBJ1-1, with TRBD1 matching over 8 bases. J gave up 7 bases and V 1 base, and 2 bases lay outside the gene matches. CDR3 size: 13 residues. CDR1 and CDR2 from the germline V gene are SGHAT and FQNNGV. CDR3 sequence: CASSLGTGLEAFF. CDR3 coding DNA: TGTGCCAGCAGCTTAGGGACAGGGCTTGAAGCTTTCTTT.

The CDR3 nucleotides are TGCGCCAGCAGCCCTCCACAGGGGGTGGCCACAGATACGCAGTATTTT. As protein: CASSPPQGVATDTQYF. V and J are TRBV4-1 and TRBJ2-3; 8 bases line up with TRBD1. The length of the CDR3 is 16 residues. V trimming: 4 bases; J trimming: 2 bases; junction bases outside the gene matches: 8. The germline V gene encodes CDR1 MGHRA and CDR2 YSYEKL.

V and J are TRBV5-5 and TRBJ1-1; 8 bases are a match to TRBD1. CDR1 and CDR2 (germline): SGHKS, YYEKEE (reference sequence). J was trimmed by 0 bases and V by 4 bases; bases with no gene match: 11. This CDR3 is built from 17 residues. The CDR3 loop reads CASSASDRGNVNTEAFF. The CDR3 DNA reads TGTGCCAGCAGCGCGAGCGACAGGGGAAATGTGAACACTGAAGCTTTCTTT.

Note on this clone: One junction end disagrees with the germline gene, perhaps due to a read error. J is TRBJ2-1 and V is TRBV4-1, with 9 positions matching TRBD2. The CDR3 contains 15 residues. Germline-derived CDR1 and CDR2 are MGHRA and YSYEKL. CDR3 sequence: CASSQPTASAGGPVF. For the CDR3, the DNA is TGCGCCAGCAGCCAACCTACCGCCTCAGCGGGAGGACCGGTCTTC.

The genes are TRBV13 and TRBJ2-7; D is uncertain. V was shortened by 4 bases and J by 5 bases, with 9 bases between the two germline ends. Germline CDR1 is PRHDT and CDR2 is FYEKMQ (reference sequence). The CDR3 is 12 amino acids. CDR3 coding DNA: TGTGCCAGCAGCTCCTGGGCGAACGAGCAGTACTTC. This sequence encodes CASSSWANEQYF.

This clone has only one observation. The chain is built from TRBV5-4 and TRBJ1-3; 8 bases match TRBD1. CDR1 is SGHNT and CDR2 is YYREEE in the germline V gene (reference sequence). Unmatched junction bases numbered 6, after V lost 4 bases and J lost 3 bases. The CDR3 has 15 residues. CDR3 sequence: CASSTWDRSGNTIYF. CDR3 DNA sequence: TGTGCCAGCAGCACCTGGGACAGGAGTGGAAACACCATATATTTT. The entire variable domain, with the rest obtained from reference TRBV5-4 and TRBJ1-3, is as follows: ETGVTQSPTHLIKTRGQQVTLRCSSQSGHNTVSWYQQALGQGPQFIFQYYREEENGRGNFPPRFSGLQFPNYSSELNVNALELDDSALYLCASSTWDRSGNTIYFGEGSWLTVV.

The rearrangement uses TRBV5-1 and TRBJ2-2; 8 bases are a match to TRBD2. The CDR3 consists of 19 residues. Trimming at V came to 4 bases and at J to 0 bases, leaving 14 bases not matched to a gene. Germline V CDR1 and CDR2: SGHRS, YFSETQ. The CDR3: CASSPKGRLANANTGELFF. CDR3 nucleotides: TGCGCCAGCAGCCCCAAGGGGCGACTAGCGAACGCGAACACCGGGGAGCTGTTTTTT.

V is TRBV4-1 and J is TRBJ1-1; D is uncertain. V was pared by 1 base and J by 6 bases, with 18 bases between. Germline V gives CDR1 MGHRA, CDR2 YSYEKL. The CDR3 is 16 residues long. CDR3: CASSQGQGSWAPEAFF. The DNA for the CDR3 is TGCGCCAGCAGCCAAGGGCAAGGGAGCTGGGCCCCTGAAGCTTTCTTT.

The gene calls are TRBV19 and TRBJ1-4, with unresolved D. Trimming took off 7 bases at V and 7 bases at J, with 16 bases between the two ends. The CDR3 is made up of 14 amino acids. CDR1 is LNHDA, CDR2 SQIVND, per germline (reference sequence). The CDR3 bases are TGTGCCAGTAAAAGGAGGGCGATCGGTGAAAAACTGTTTTTT. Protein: CASKRRAIGEKLFF.

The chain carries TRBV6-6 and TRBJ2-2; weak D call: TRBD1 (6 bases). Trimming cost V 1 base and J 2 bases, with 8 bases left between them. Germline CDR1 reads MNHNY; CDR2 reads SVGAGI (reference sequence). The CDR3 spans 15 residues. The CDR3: CASSYWDINTGELFF. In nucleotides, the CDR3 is TGTGCCAGCAGTTACTGGGACATCAACACCGGGGAGCTGTTTTTT.

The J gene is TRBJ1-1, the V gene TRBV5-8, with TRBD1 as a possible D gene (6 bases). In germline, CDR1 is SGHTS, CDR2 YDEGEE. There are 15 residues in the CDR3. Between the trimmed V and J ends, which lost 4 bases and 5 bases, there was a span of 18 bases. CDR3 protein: CASSHQIRGGTEAFF. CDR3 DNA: TGTGCCAGCAGCCACCAAATCAGGGGAGGGACTGAAGCTTTCTTT.

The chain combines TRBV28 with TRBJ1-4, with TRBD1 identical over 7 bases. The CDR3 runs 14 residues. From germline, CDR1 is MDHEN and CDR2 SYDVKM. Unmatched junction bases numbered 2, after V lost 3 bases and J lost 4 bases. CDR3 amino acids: CASSLYRGNEKLFF. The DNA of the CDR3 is TGTGCCAGCAGTTTGTACAGGGGTAATGAAAAACTGTTTTTT. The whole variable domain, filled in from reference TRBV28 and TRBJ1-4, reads DVKVTQSSRYLVKRTGEKVFLECVQDMDHENMFWYRQDPGLGLRLIYFSYDVKMKEKGDIPEGYSVSREKKERFSLILESASTNQTSMYLCASSLYRGNEKLFFGSGTQLSVL.

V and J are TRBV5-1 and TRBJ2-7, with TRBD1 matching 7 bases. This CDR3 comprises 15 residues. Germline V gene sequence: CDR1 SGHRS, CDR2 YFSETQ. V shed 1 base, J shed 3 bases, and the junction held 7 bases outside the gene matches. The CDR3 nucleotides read TGCGCCAGCAGCTTGCTGACAGGGCGGTACTACGAGCAGTACTTC. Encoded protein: CASSLLTGRYYEQYF.

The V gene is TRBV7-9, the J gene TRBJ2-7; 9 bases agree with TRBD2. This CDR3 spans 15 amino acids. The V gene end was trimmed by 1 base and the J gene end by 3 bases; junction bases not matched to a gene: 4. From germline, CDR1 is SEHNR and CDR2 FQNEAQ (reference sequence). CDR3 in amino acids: CASSLESGGRYEQYF. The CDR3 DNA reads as TGTGCCAGCAGCTTAGAGAGCGGGGGGCGCTACGAGCAGTACTTC.

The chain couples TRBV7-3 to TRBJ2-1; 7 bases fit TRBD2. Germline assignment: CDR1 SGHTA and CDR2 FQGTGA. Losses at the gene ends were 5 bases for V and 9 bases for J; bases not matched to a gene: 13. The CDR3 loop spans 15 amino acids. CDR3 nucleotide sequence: TGTGCCAGCAGCCCACGGCAACGGGGGGAAGGTGAGCAGTTCTTC. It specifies CASSPRQRGEGEQFF.

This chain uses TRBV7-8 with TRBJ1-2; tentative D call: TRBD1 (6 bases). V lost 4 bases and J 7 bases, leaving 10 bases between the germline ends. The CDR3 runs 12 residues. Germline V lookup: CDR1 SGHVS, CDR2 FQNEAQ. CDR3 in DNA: TGTGCCAGCAGCTCCTCAGGGGTTGGCTACACCTTC. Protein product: CASSSSGVGYTF.

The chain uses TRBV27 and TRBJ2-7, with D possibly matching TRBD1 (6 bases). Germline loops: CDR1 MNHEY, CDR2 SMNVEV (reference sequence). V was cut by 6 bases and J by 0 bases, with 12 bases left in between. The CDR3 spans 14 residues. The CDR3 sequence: CASSSGTNSYEQYF. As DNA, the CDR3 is TGTGCCAGCAGCTCCGGGACAAACTCCTACGAGCAGTACTTC.

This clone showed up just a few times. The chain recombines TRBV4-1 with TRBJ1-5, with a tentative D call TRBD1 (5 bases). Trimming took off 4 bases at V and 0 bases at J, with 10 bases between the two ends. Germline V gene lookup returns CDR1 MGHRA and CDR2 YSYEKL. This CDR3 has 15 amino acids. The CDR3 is CASSPDSYSNQPQHF. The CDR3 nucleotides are TGCGCCAGCAGCCCCGACAGCTATAGCAATCAGCCCCAGCATTTT.

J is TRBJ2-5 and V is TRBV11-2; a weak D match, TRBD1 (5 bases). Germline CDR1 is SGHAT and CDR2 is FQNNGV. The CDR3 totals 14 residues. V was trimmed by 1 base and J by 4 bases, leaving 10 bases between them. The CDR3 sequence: CASSLARGGETQYF. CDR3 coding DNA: TGTGCCAGCAGCTTAGCAAGGGGTGGAGAGACCCAGTACTTC.

Written as DNA, the CDR3 is TGTGCCAGCAGCTCCCGGACAGGGGCCAACCACGAGCAGTACTTC. It yields the protein CASSSRTGANHEQYF. The V gene is TRBV7-6, the J gene TRBJ2-7; 9 nucleotides agree with TRBD1. With V trimmed by 4 bases and J by 5 bases, 9 bases remained unmatched. Looked up from germline, CDR1 is SGHVS and CDR2 is FNYEAQ. The CDR3 extends over 15 amino acids.

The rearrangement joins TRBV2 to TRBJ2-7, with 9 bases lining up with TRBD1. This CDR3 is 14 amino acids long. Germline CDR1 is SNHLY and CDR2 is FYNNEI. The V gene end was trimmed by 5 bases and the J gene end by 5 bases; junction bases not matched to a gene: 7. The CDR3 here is CASSNRDRVHEQYF. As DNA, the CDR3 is TGTGCCAGCAGTAACCGGGACAGGGTTCACGAGCAGTACTTC.

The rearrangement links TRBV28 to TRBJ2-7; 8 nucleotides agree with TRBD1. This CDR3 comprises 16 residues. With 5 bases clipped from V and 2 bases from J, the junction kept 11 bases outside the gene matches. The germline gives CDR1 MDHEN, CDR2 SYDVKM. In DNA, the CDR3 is TGTGCCAGCAGTCTAGGGCGGACAGGGCCCCCCTACGAGCAGTACTTC. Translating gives CASSLGRTGPPYEQYF.

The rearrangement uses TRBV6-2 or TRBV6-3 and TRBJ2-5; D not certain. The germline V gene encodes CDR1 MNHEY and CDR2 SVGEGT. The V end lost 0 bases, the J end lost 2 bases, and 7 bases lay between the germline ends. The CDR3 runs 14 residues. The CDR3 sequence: CASSYSMEQETQYF. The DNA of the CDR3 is TGTGCCAGCAGTTACTCGATGGAGCAAGAGACCCAGTACTTC.

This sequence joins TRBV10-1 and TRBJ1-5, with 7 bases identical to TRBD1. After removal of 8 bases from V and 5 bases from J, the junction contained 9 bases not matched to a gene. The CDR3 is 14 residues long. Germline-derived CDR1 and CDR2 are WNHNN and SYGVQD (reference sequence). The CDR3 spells CASGRDSLDQPQHF. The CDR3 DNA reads TGCGCCAGCGGCCGGGACAGCCTTGATCAGCCCCAGCATTTT.

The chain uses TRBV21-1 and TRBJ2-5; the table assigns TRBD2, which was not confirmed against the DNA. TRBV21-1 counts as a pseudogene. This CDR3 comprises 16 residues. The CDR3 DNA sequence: TGTGCCAGCAGCAATACGGGACTAGCGGGTGAAGAGACCCAGTACTTC. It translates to CASSNTGLAGEETQYF.

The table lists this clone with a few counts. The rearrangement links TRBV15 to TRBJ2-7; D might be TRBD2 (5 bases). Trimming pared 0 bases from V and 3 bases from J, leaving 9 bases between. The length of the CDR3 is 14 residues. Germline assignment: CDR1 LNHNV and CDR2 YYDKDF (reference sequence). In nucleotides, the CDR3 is TGTGCCACCAGCAGAGATCGGGCGGGCTACGAGCAGTACTTC. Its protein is CATSRDRAGYEQYF.

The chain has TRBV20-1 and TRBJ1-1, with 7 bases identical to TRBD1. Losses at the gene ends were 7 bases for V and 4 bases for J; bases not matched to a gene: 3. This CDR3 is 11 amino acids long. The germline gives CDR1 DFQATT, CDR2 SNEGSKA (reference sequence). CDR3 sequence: CSGDRATEAFF. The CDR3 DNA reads TGCAGTGGTGACAGGGCCACTGAAGCTTTCTTT.

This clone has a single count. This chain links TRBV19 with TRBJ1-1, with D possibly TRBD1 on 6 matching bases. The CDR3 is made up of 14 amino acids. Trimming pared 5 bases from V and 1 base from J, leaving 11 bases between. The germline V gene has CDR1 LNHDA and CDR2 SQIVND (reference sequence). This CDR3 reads CASSPGHRNTEAFF. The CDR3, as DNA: TGTGCCAGTAGTCCGGGACACAGGAACACTGAAGCTTTCTTT.

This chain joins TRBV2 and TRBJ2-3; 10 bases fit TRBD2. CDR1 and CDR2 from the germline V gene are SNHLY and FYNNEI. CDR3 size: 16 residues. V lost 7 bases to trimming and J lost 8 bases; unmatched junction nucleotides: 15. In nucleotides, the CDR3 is TGTGCCAGCATCCCTAGGGCTAGCGGGGGCCCGGGTACGCAGTATTTT. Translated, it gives CASIPRASGGPGTQYF.

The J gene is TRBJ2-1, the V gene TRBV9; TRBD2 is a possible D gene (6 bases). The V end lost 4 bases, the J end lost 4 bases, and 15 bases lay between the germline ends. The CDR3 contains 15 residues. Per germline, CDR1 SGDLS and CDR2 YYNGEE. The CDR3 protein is CASSSRDSPYNEQFF. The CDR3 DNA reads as TGTGCCAGCAGCTCCCGGGACTCGCCGTACAATGAGCAGTTCTTC.

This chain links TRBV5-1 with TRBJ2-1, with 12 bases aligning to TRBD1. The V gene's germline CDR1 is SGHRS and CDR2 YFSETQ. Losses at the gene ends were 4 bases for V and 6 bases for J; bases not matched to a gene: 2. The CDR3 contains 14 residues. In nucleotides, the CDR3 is TGCGCCAGCAGCGAGGGACAGGGGGCCAATGAGCAGTTCTTC. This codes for CASSEGQGANEQFF. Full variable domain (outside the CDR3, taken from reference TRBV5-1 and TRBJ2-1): KAGVTQTPRYLIKTRGQQVTLSCSPISGHRSVSWYQQTPGQGLQFLFEYFSETQRNKGNFPGRFSGRQFSNSRSEMNVSTLELGDSALYLCASSEGQGANEQFFGPGTRLTVL.

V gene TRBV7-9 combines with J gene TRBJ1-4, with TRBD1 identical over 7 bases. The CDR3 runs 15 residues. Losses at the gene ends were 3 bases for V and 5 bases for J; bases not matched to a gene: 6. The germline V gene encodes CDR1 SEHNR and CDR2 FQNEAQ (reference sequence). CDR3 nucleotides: TGTGCCAGCAGCTTCACCGGGACAGTGAATGAAAAACTGTTTTTT. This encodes CASSFTGTVNEKLFF.